The next 15 T cell receptor beta chains were all read from a single sample in a study of OX40 agonist ivuxolimab in advanced cancers. The assay was immunoSEQ multiplex PCR, and TCRdb's table has in-frame clones only and misses some. This sample has about 62,000 clones, with more than 90% found just once. The specimen comprised CD4+ or CD8+ T cells sorted from blood, sampled in a trial of the OX40 agonist ivuxolimab. The receptors originated from an adult with an advanced solid tumor such as melanoma, head and neck, liver or kidney cancer.

The chain uses TRBV5-1 and TRBJ2-7; D is possibly TRBD1 (6 bases). The germline V and J ends were trimmed by 2 bases and 4 bases, with 7 bases remaining between them. In germline, CDR1 is SGHRS, CDR2 YFSETQ. The CDR3 is made up of 12 amino acids. The CDR3 here is CASSFGQYEQYF. The CDR3 region has the DNA TGCGCCAGCAGCTTCGGACAGTACGAGCAGTACTTC. Full variable domain (rest looked up from reference TRBV5-1 and TRBJ2-7): KAGVTQTPRYLIKTRGQQVTLSCSPISGHRSVSWYQQTPGQGLQFLFEYFSETQRNKGNFPGRFSGRQFSNSRSEMNVSTLELGDSALYLCASSFGQYEQYFGPGTRLTVT.

V usage is TRBV7-3 and J usage is TRBJ2-1; TRBD2 matches at 9 bases. The J segment lost 4 bases and the V segment lost 5 bases, leaving 6 bases of the junction unmatched. The CDR3 sequence is 15 residues long. CDR1 is SGHTA and CDR2 is FQGTGA in the germline V gene. The CDR3 reads CASSPGGRDYNEQFF. CDR3 nucleotides: TGTGCCAGCAGCCCAGGCGGGAGGGATTACAATGAGCAGTTCTTC. Together with reference TRBV7-3 and TRBJ2-1, the CDR3 gives the full variable domain: GAGVSQTPSNKVTEKGKYVELRCDPISGHTALYWYRQSLGQGPEFLIYFQGTGAADDSGLPNDRFFAVRPEGSVSTLKIQRTERGDSAVYLCASSPGGRDYNEQFFGPGTRLTVL.

In this sample, this clone turned up once. V usage is TRBV27 and J usage is TRBJ1-5, with TRBD1 as a possible D gene (5 bases). V lost 1 base to trimming and J lost 1 base, with 14 bases between them. The V gene's germline CDR1 is MNHEY and CDR2 SMNVEV (reference sequence). This CDR3 is built from 17 residues. In nucleotides, the CDR3 is TGTGCCAGCAGTTTATATTTCGGGGGTATAAGCAATCAGCCCCAGCATTTT. Translating gives CASSLYFGGISNQPQHF.

The chain links TRBV6-6 to TRBJ1-1, with TRBD1 matching 7 bases. Looked up from germline, CDR1 is MNHNY and CDR2 is SVGAGI (reference sequence). The length of the CDR3 is 14 residues. V was clipped by 2 bases and J by 4 bases; unmatched bases: 4. Here the CDR3 DNA reads TGTGCCAGCAGTTACACAAAGGGGGCCACTGAAGCTTTCTTT. It is translated as CASSYTKGATEAFF.

The CDR3: CASSYGGAPSGQFF. The CDR3, as DNA: TGTGCCAGCAGTTACGGCGGGGCCCCCTCTGGGCAGTTCTTC. V and J are TRBV6-5 and TRBJ2-1; D may be TRBD2 (6 bases). The CDR3 covers 14 residues. Trimming took 2 bases from V and 12 from J, leaving 17 bases between them. CDR1 and CDR2 from the germline V gene are MNHEY and SVGAGI.

J is TRBJ2-1 and V is TRBV7-8; maybe TRBD2 (5 bases). CDR3 length: 17 residues. V lost 5 bases and J lost 4, with 21 bases in between. Germline assignment: CDR1 SGHVS and CDR2 FQNEAQ. The CDR3 sequence is CASSPHGRSGRYNEQFF. The CDR3 bases are TGTGCCAGCAGCCCCCACGGGCGGAGCGGTAGGTACAATGAGCAGTTCTTC.

V is TRBV30 and J is TRBJ1-5; D unresolved. Germline CDR1 GTSNPN, CDR2 SVGIG (reference sequence). The V end was cut by 3 bases, the J end by 9 bases, with 12 bases between. The CDR3 is 12 residues long. This chain's CDR3 is CAWSRVDGPQHF. In nucleotides, the CDR3 is TGTGCCTGGAGCCGCGTAGACGGGCCCCAGCATTTT.

V gene TRBV12-5 combines with J gene TRBJ1-3; perhaps TRBD1 as D (5 bases). The CDR3 has 14 amino acids. With 5 bases removed from V and 0 bases from J, the gap between germline ends came to 8 bases. In germline, CDR1 is LGHNT, CDR2 FRNRAP. CDR3 in amino acids: CASGDQGSGNTIYF. The CDR3 region has the DNA TGTGCTAGTGGTGACCAGGGCTCTGGAAACACCATATATTTT.

CDR3 protein: CASSLGDSVNVLTF. As DNA, the CDR3 is TGTGCCAGCAGCCTTGGAGACAGCGTCAACGTCCTGACTTTC. This chain uses TRBV5-4 with TRBJ2-6; a possible D gene is TRBD1 (5 bases). From germline, CDR1 is SGHNT and CDR2 YYREEE (reference sequence). There are 14 residues in the CDR3. With 4 bases removed from V and 9 bases from J, the gap between germline ends came to 14 bases.

V usage is TRBV10-2 and J usage is TRBJ2-5, with TRBD2 matching 8 bases. In germline, CDR1 is WSHSY, CDR2 SAAADI. The CDR3 loop spans 15 amino acids. The junction had 2 bases not matched to a gene; V was cut back by 1 base and J by 1 base. The CDR3 region is CASSELRGVQETQYF. Here the CDR3 DNA reads TGCGCCAGCAGTGAGTTGCGGGGGGTCCAAGAGACCCAGTACTTC.

This clone was seen more than once but under ten times. V and J are TRBV30 and TRBJ1-5; maybe TRBD1 (6 bases). In germline, CDR1 is GTSNPN, CDR2 SVGIG (reference sequence). V was cut by 0 bases and J by 6 bases, with 15 bases left in between. The CDR3 runs 15 residues. CDR3 amino acids: CAWSVHGGLVQPQHF. For the CDR3, the DNA is TGTGCCTGGAGTGTACACGGGGGGCTGGTTCAGCCCCAGCATTTT.

J is TRBJ2-3 and V is TRBV7-9; D may be TRBD2 (6 bases). The CDR3 is made up of 14 amino acids. V lost 4 bases and J lost 2, with 10 bases in between. Germline CDR1 and CDR2: SEHNR and FQNEAQ (reference sequence). The chain's CDR3 is CASSSRDSTDTQYF. CDR3 in DNA: TGTGCCAGCAGCTCCCGGGACTCCACAGATACGCAGTATTTT.

This chain connects TRBV19 to TRBJ2-5, with D uncertain. The length of the CDR3 is 14 residues. Between the trimmed V and J ends, which lost 4 bases and 1 base, there was a span of 10 bases. Per germline, CDR1 LNHDA and CDR2 SQIVND (reference sequence). The CDR3 nucleotides read TGTGCCAGTAGTAGATCAAACCTCCAAGAGACCCAGTACTTC. Its protein product is CASSRSNLQETQYF.

The V call is TRBV5-4, the J call TRBJ1-6; 7 bases are shared with TRBD1. V was pared by 4 bases and J by 8 bases, with 9 bases of the junction left unmatched. Germline-derived CDR1 and CDR2 are SGHNT and YYREEE (reference sequence). This CDR3 contains 15 residues. The CDR3 reads CASSGAGTVDSPLHF. DNA of the CDR3: TGTGCCAGCAGCGGTGCCGGGACAGTGGATTCACCCCTCCACTTT. The full variable domain, in which reference TRBV5-4 and TRBJ1-6 provide the parts outside the CDR3, is ETGVTQSPTHLIKTRGQQVTLRCSSQSGHNTVSWYQQALGQGPQFIFQYYREEENGRGNFPPRFSGLQFPNYSSELNVNALELDDSALYLCASSGAGTVDSPLHFGNGTRLTVT.

The J gene is TRBJ2-7, the V gene TRBV6-8, with D possibly being TRBD2 (7 bases). The germline CDR1 and CDR2 sequences are MNHGY and SAAAGT. Trimming removed 8 bases at V and 6 bases at J, with 17 bases between. The CDR3 runs 13 residues. The CDR3 spells CASGAGARGEQYF. The CDR3 region has the DNA TGTGCCAGCGGCGCGGGGGCGCGGGGCGAGCAGTACTTC.